The 7 T cell receptor beta chains listed next were all sequenced from one sample in a study of control samples from healthy donors and cancer patients. Repertoires were generated with immunoSEQ multiplex PCR, while TCRdb's copy carries only in-frame clones and drops some. The sample holds around 150,000 clones, 80% to 90% seen once. The sample consisted of blood. These receptors originate from a man in his thirties or forties in good health.

The J gene is TRBJ1-5, the V gene TRBV7-8; D is perhaps TRBD1 (5 bases). Germline V gene data show CDR1 as SGHVS and CDR2 as FQNEAQ. The CDR3 is made up of 15 amino acids. Trimming left V 5 bases short and J 4 bases short, with 15 bases between. The CDR3, as DNA: TGTGCCAGCAGCCCCGAGGGGCGGAGAAATCAGCCCCAGCATTTT. Protein: CASSPEGRRNQPQHF.

This chain connects TRBV23-1 to TRBJ1-1; D ambiguous. TRBV23-1 is given ORF status, its function remaining uncertain. V was clipped by 6 bases and J by 6 bases, with 23 bases between them. The length of the CDR3 is 16 residues. Written as DNA, the CDR3 is TGCGCCAGCAGACTTAATGGGTACGGAGGGTGGGCTGAAGCTTTCTTT. Translating it yields CASRLNGYGGWAEAFF.

The chain has TRBV13 and TRBJ2-1; D remains ambiguous. The V and J ends lost 4 bases and 8 bases respectively, with 6 bases between them. The CDR3 consists of 11 residues. Germline CDR1 reads PRHDT; CDR2 reads FYEKMQ (reference sequence). CDR3: CASSWAYEQFF. The CDR3 DNA sequence: TGTGCCAGCAGCTGGGCCTATGAGCAGTTCTTC. Complete variable domain (other parts from reference TRBV13 and TRBJ2-1): AAGVIQSPRHLIKEKRETATLKCYPIPRHDTVYWYQQGPGQDPQFLISFYEKMQSDKGSIPDRFSAQQFSDYHSELNMSSLELGDSALYFCASSWAYEQFFGPGTRLTVL.

The V and J genes are TRBV9 and TRBJ1-6; D is unclear. This CDR3 has 13 residues. V was shortened by 1 base and J by 6 bases, with 5 bases between the two germline ends. Germline CDR1 reads SGDLS; CDR2 reads YYNGEE. The CDR3 loop is CASSVLVNSPLHF. The CDR3 nucleotides read TGTGCCAGCAGCGTATTGGTTAATTCACCCCTCCACTTT.

The rearrangement uses TRBV5-6 and TRBJ1-4, with D maybe TRBD1 (6 bases). V was shortened by 1 base and J by 7 bases, with 20 bases between the two germline ends. This CDR3 is 17 amino acids long. Germline loops: CDR1 SGHDT, CDR2 YYEEEE. CDR3 loop: CASSLFNIGGLGEKLFF. CDR3 nucleotides: TGTGCCAGCAGCTTGTTCAATATCGGGGGCTTGGGTGAAAAACTGTTTTTT.

This sequence joins TRBV29-1 and TRBJ2-7; maybe TRBD1 (6 bases). This CDR3 comprises 11 residues. The V end was cut by 4 bases, the J end by 5 bases, with 9 bases between. Germline CDR1 is SQVTM and CDR2 is ANQGSEA. CDR3 sequence reads: CSVGGRHEQYF. CDR3 sequence (DNA): TGCAGCGTTGGGGGGCGGCACGAGCAGTACTTC.

The chain combines TRBV9 with TRBJ1-6; perhaps TRBD1 as D (5 bases). V lost 4 bases, J lost 7 bases, and 18 bases lay in between. Looked up from germline, CDR1 is SGDLS and CDR2 is YYNGEE. The CDR3 is made up of 16 amino acids. CDR3 amino acids: CASSPQMTARNSPLHF. The CDR3 DNA follows: TGTGCCAGCAGCCCCCAGATGACAGCTAGAAATTCACCCCTCCACTTT.